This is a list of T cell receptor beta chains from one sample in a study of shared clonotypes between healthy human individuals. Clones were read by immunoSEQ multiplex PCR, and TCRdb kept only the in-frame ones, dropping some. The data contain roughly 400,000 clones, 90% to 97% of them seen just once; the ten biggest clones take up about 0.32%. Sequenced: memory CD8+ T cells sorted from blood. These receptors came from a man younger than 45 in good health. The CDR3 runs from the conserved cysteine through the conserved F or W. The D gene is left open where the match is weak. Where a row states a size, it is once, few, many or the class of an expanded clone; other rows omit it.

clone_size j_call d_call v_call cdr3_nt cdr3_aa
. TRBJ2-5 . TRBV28 TGTGCCAGCAAGGTGCAAGAGACCCAGTACTTC CASKVQETQYF
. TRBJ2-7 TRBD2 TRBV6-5 TGTGCCAGCAGTTACTCGACGGGACTAGGAAACTACGAGCAGTACTTC CASSYSTGLGNYEQYF
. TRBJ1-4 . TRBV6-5 TGTGCCAGCAGTTACTCACGGGGAGTTAGTGAAAAACTGTTTTTT CASSYSRGVSEKLFF
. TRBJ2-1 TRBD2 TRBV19 TGTGCCAGTAGTATCGCGGGGGGACTAGCGGGAGCTCGGAATGAGCAGTTCTTC CASSIAGGLAGARNEQFF
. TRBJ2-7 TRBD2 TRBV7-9 TGTGCCAGCAGCCCCTTCTTCAAGCGGACTAGCGGCGAGCAGTACTTC CASSPFFKRTSGEQYF
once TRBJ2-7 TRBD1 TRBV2 TGTGCCAGCAGAGGGGACAGGAGCTCCTACGAGCAGTACTTC CASRGDRSSYEQYF
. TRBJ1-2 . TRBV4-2 TGTGCCAGCAGCCAAGACGGACAGAAGAATGGCTACACCTTC CASSQDGQKNGYTF
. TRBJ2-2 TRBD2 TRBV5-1 TGCGCCAGCAGCCCCGGGACTAGCGGGACGAACACCGGGGAGCTGTTTTTT CASSPGTSGTNTGELFF
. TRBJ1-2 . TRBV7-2 TGTGCCAGCAGCTTAGATCCACAGCACCATTCTCCCTATGGCTACACCTTC CASSLDPQHHSPYGYTF
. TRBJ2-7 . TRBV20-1 TGCAGTGCTGGGAAATCCTACGAGCAGTACTTC CSAGKSYEQYF
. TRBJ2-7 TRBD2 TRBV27 TGTGCCAGCAGTTTACGACTAGCGGGGGCCTACGAGCAGTACTTC CASSLRLAGAYEQYF
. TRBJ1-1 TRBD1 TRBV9 TGTGCCAGCAGCGTAGAGGACAGGGAAGGGAGGACACAGAGCACTGAAGCTTTCTTT CASSVEDREGRTQSTEAFF
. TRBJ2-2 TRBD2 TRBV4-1 TGCGCCAGCAGCCAAGCCAACGGGAGGTTTACCGGGGAGCTGTTTTTT CASSQANGRFTGELFF
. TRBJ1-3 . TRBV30 TGTGCCTGGAGATCCGGATATGCTGGAAACACCATATATTTT CAWRSGYAGNTIYF
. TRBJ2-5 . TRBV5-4 TGTGCCAGCAGCTTGTACCTACAAGAGACCCAGTACTTC CASSLYLQETQYF
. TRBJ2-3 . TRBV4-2 TGTGCCAGCACACCGACCCGGGGCCCAGATACGCAGTATTTT CASTPTRGPDTQYF
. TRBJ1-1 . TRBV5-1 TGCGCCAGCAGCTTGATCAGGGATACTGAAGCTTTCTTT CASSLIRDTEAFF
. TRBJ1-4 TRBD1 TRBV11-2 TGTGCCAGCAGCGTTTACAGGGGGATAACAACTAATGAAAAACTGTTTTTT CASSVYRGITTNEKLFF
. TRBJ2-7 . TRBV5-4 TGTGCCAGCAGCTTAGGGTCCAGCTCCTACGAGCAGTACTTC CASSLGSSSYEQYF
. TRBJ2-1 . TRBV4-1 TGCGCCAGCAGCCAACATGGAGGGCCCGGGTACAATGAGCAGTTCTTC CASSQHGGPGYNEQFF
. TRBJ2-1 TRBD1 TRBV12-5 TGTGCTAGTGCCCTACGACAGGGCGTCTTTGGGCACAATGAGCAGTTCTTC CASALRQGVFGHNEQFF
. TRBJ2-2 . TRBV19 TGTGCCACCACGACAGGACCGAACACCGGGGAGCTGTTTTTT CATTTGPNTGELFF
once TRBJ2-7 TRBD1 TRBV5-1 TGCGCCAGCAGCTTGGGACAGGGGGGTACCTACGAGCAGTACTTC CASSLGQGGTYEQYF
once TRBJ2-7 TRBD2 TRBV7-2 TGTGCCAGCAGCACCTATAGCGGGACGAAATACGAGCAGTACTTC CASSTYSGTKYEQYF
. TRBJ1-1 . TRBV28 TGTGCCAGCAGTTTAAAGTTGGCGAACACTGAAGCTTTCTTT CASSLKLANTEAFF
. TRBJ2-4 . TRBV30 TGTGCCTGGAGTGTACAGGGTTACATTCAGTACTTC CAWSVQGYIQYF
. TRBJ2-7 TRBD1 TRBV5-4 TGTGCCAGCAGCTCTGACAGGGGCCCCTACGAGCAGTACTTC CASSSDRGPYEQYF
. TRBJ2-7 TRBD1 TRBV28 TGTGCCAGCAGTTTCGGACAGGGCTCCTACGAGCAGTACTTC CASSFGQGSYEQYF
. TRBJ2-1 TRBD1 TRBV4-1 TGCGCCAGCAGCCAAGTTAGAATTGGGACAGGGGACAATGAGCAGTTCTTC CASSQVRIGTGDNEQFF
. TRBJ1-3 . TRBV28 TGTGCCAGCAGCTCTACGGAAGGGTTCTCTGGAAACACCATATATTTT CASSSTEGFSGNTIYF
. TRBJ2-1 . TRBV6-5 TGTGCCACCCGAGGTGACGGGGTTATTTACAATGAGCAGTTCTTC CATRGDGVIYNEQFF
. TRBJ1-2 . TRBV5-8 TGTGCCAGCAGCTTGGAGAGGGAATATGGCTACACCTTC CASSLEREYGYTF
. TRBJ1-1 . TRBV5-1 TGCGCCAGCAGCTTGGTAGGGCGTGAAGCTTTCTTT CASSLVGREAFF
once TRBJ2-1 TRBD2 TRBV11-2 TGTGCCAGCAGCTTAGTTGGACTAACTAGCGACTCCTACAATGAGCAGTTCTTC CASSLVGLTSDSYNEQFF
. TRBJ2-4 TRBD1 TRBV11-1 TGTGCCAGCAGCTTATTGGGACAGGGGCTAGCCAAAAACATTCAGTACTTC CASSLLGQGLAKNIQYF
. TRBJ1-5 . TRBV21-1 TGTGCCAGCAGCAAAGCACAGGGGAGGGTTATCAATCAGCCCCAGCATTTT CASSKAQGRVINQPQHF
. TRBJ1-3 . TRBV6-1 TGTGCCAGCGGGTGGATCGCTGGAAACACCATATATTTT CASGWIAGNTIYF
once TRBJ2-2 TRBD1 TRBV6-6 TGTGCCAGCAGTTGGACAGGGAACACCGGGGAGCTGTTTTTT CASSWTGNTGELFF
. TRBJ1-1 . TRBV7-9 TGTGCCAGCAGCTTCGGACGGCTGAACACTGAAGCTTTCTTT CASSFGRLNTEAFF
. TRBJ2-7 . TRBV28 TGTGCCAGCAGGGCCGATACCTACGAGCAGTACTTC CASRADTYEQYF
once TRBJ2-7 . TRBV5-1 TGCGCCAGCAGCTTAGGCGGGACTTACGAGCAGTACTTC CASSLGGTYEQYF
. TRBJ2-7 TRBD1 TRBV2 TGTGCCAGCAGCGGGACAGGGCCCGAGCAGTACTTC CASSGTGPEQYF
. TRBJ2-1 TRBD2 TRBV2 TGTGCCAGCAGTGAGGGCGGGAGCTCCTACAATGAGCAGTTCTTC CASSEGGSSYNEQFF
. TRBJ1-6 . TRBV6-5 TGTGCCAGCAGTTACGGCGGCAGGATCCACTTT CASSYGGRIHF
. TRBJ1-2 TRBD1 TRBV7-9 TGTGCCAGCAGCTTAGCGCTAAGGGACAGGGGGCGGCCCTATGGCTACACCTTC CASSLALRDRGRPYGYTF
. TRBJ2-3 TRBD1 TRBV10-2 TGCGCCAGCAGCGGGCGGTGGACAGGGGGCGGTAAAGATACGCAGTATTTT CASSGRWTGGGKDTQYF
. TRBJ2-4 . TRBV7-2 TGTGCCAGCAGCTTGGACGGAGCCAACATTCAGTACTTC CASSLDGANIQYF
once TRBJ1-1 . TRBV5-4 TGTGCCAGCAGCTTTGGGGGACGGGTGAACACTGAAGCTTTCTTT CASSFGGRVNTEAFF
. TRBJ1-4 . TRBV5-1 TGCGCCAGCAGCTGGGGTGCAGGGGATGAAAAACTGTTTTTT CASSWGAGDEKLFF
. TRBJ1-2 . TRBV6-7 TGTGCCAGCAGTTACAGGTATGGCTACACCTTC CASSYRYGYTF
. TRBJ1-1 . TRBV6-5 TGTGCCAGCAGTTACGGGACAGAAGCTTTCTTT CASSYGTEAFF
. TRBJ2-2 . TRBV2 TGTGCCAGCAGTAGCTACAGGGTATCGAACACCGGGGAGCTGTTTTTT CASSSYRVSNTGELFF
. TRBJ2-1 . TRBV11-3 TGTGCCAGCAGCTTAGAAGGCTCGCGGGGCAATGAGCAGTTCTTC CASSLEGSRGNEQFF
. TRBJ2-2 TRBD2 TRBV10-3 TGTGCCATCAGTCAGCTGGGACCGGGACTAGCGGGTACCGGGGAGCTGTTTTTT CAISQLGPGLAGTGELFF
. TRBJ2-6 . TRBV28 TGTGCCAGCAGTCCAAGTCTATTAGGGTACTCTGGGGCCAACGTCCTGACTTTC CASSPSLLGYSGANVLTF
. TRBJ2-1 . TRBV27 TGTGCCAGCACACGGGCCACACCCAGGAGTTTCGGTGAGCAGTTCTTC CASTRATPRSFGEQFF
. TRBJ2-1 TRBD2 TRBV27 TGTGCCAGCAGACAACTAGCGGGAGCCGATAAGCAGTTCTTC CASRQLAGADKQFF
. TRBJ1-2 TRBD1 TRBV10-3 TGTGCCGGACAGGGGGACAGCCTTTATGGCTACACCTTC CAGQGDSLYGYTF
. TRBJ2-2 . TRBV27 TGTGCCAGCAGTTTGCGGCAGGGCGCCGGGGAGCTGTTTTTT CASSLRQGAGELFF
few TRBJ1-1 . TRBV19 TGTGCCAGTATGACAGACTGGAACACTGAAGCTTTCTTT CASMTDWNTEAFF